These T cell receptor beta chains were read from a single sample in a study of cytomegalovirus exposure and HLA in healthy donors. Assay used: immunoSEQ multiplex PCR; TCRdb lists only in-frame clones, some missing. The sample includes about 82,000 clones, roughly 80% of them seen just once. Specimen: PBMCs. These receptors came from a man in his forties or fifties in good health and CMV-seronegative. Both conserved end residues are part of each CDR3. The D gene is left open where the match is weak. Rows give clone size only sometimes, using once, few, many, or a class for an expanded clone.

CDR3 length | D gene | J gene | clone size | V gene | CDR3 protein | CDR3 DNA
15 | - | TRBJ2-7 | - | TRBV9 | CASSVGPEALYEQYF | TGTGCCAGCAGCGTAGGCCCCGAGGCCCTCTACGAGCAGTACTTC
14 | - | TRBJ1-6 | - | TRBV28 | CASSFTDYNSPLHF | TGTGCCAGCAGTTTTACAGACTATAATTCCCCCCTCCACTTT
13 | - | TRBJ2-1 | - | TRBV28 | CASGGGQYNEQFF | TGTGCCAGCGGAGGTGGGCAATACAATGAGCAGTTCTTC
15 | - | TRBJ1-1 | - | TRBV5-1 | CASSSEPGSGTEAFF | TGCGCCAGCAGCTCAGAACCGGGGAGCGGAACTGAAGCTTTCTTT
17 | - | TRBJ1-1 | - | TRBV11-1 | CASSYDGTGVSGTEAFF | TGTGCCAGCAGCTACGATGGGACGGGGGTAAGCGGTACTGAAGCTTTCTTT
14 | - | TRBJ1-5 | - | TRBV5-1 | CASSLGESNQPQHF | TGCGCCAGCAGCCTGGGGGAGAGCAATCAGCCCCAGCATTTT
13 | TRBD1 | TRBJ2-5 | - | TRBV10-3 | CAISDPGQGKEYF | TGTGCCATCAGTGATCCGGGACAGGGTAAAGAGTACTTC
14 | - | TRBJ2-6 | - | TRBV25-1 | CASERSGGANVLTF | TGTGCCAGCGAGCGATCTGGTGGGGCCAACGTCCTGACTTTC
11 | - | TRBJ2-4 | once | TRBV6-4 | CANEEPGPGYF | TGTGCCAACGAAGAACCGGGTCCTGGGTACTTC
16 | TRBD1 | TRBJ2-3 | - | TRBV5-5 | CASSPGQGAFTDTQYF | TGTGCCAGCAGCCCCGGACAGGGGGCCTTCACAGATACGCAGTATTTT
15 | - | TRBJ1-5 | - | TRBV10-2 | CASSESSRGNQPQHF | TGCGCCAGCAGTGAGTCGAGCCGGGGAAATCAGCCCCAGCATTTT
15 | - | TRBJ1-4 | - | TRBV5-6 | CASSLRGGVNEKLFF | TGTGCCAGCAGCTTGAGAGGGGGTGTTAATGAAAAACTGTTTTTT
12 | - | TRBJ2-1 | - | TRBV6-5 | CASSSRLDEQFF | TGTGCCAGCAGTTCCCGACTGGATGAGCAGTTCTTC
19 | TRBD1 | TRBJ1-6 | - | TRBV5-1 | CASSLAGTGEFSYNSPLHF | TGCGCCAGCAGCTTGGCCGGGACAGGGGAGTTCTCCTATAATTCACCCCTCCACTTT
12 | - | TRBJ2-7 | - | TRBV28 | CAIGRVGYEQYF | TGTGCCATAGGCAGGGTCGGGTACGAGCAGTACTTC
18 | TRBD1 | TRBJ2-5 | - | TRBV5-4 | CASSTHTPGGWRSQTQYF | TGTGCCAGCAGCACTCACACCCCAGGGGGCTGGCGGAGCCAGACCCAGTACTTC
12 | - | TRBJ1-3 | - | TRBV11-2 | CASSLGAASIYF | TGTGCCAGCAGCCTAGGGGCCGCCAGCATATATTTT
16 | TRBD1 | TRBJ2-7 | - | TRBV2 | CASRPPTGTGIYEQYF | TGTGCCAGCAGGCCACCGACCGGGACAGGGATATACGAGCAGTACTTC
18 | TRBD1 | TRBJ2-6 | - | TRBV19 | CASSTRDRGLSGANVLTF | TGTGCCAGTAGTACCCGTGACAGGGGGCTGTCTGGGGCCAACGTCCTGACTTTC
13 | TRBD1 | TRBJ2-1 | - | TRBV6-5 | CASKRTGGNEQFF | TGTGCCAGCAAACGGACAGGGGGTAATGAGCAGTTCTTC
13 | - | TRBJ1-2 | - | TRBV6-1 | CASSRSPYDGYTF | TGTGCCAGCAGTCGGAGCCCATATGATGGCTACACCTTC
16 | TRBD1 | TRBJ1-3 | few | TRBV30 | CAWTYQGVLSGNTIYF | TGTGCCTGGACCTACCAGGGGGTTCTCTCTGGAAACACCATATATTTT
11 | TRBD2 | TRBJ2-5 | - | TRBV5-7 | CASSPLTSSYF | TGTGCCAGCAGCCCGCTGACTAGCTCCTACTTC
16 | TRBD2 | TRBJ2-5 | - | TRBV5-6 | CASSLTSGGPRGTQYF | TGTGCCAGCAGCCTAACTAGCGGGGGCCCAAGGGGGACCCAGTACTTC
11 | - | TRBJ2-5 | - | TRBV20-1 | CSARDGEGQYF | TGCAGTGCTAGAGATGGAGAGGGACAGTACTTC
16 | - | TRBJ1-1 | - | TRBV11-1 | CASSFQPGLYNTEAFF | TGTGCCAGCAGCTTCCAGCCGGGTCTATATAACACTGAAGCTTTCTTT
13 | - | TRBJ1-1 | - | TRBV10-3 | CAISVGGETEAFF | TGTGCCATCAGTGTTGGGGGGGAGACTGAAGCTTTCTTT
13 | - | TRBJ2-1 | - | TRBV10-3 | CATGLTRDNEQFF | TGTGCCACCGGGTTGACCCGTGACAATGAGCAGTTCTTC
14 | - | TRBJ2-2 | - | TRBV25-1 | CASSEYRDTGELFF | TGTGCCAGCAGTGAATACAGGGACACCGGGGAGCTGTTTTTT
14 | TRBD1 | TRBJ1-4 | - | TRBV27 | CASRLQGAREKLFF | TGTGCCAGCAGACTACAGGGGGCGCGTGAAAAACTGTTTTTT
16 | TRBD2 | TRBJ2-3 | - | TRBV5-1 | CASSLELAGTTDTQYF | TGCGCCAGCAGCTTAGAACTAGCGGGGACCACAGATACGCAGTATTTT
12 | - | TRBJ2-7 | few | TRBV7-2 | CASSLDTYEQYF | TGTGCCAGCAGCTTGGACACCTACGAGCAGTACTTC
15 | - | TRBJ1-5 | - | TRBV18 | CASSPEDSKNQPQHF | TGTGCCAGCTCACCCGAGGACAGTAAAAATCAGCCCCAGCATTTT
15 | TRBD2 | TRBJ2-7 | - | TRBV9 | CASSVGILAGHEQYF | TGTGCCAGCAGCGTAGGTATCCTAGCGGGCCACGAGCAGTACTTC
13 | - | TRBJ2-7 | many | TRBV7-3 | CASSLEASSEQYF | TGTGCCAGCAGCTTAGAGGCCTCGAGCGAGCAGTACTTC
15 | - | TRBJ2-5 | - | TRBV5-5 | CASSLGLLTEETQYF | TGTGCCAGCAGCTTGGGTCTACTGACAGAAGAGACCCAGTACTTC
13 | - | TRBJ1-1 | few | TRBV28 | CASSSGVVIEAFF | TGTGCCAGCAGTTCAGGGGTTGTGATTGAAGCTTTCTTT
11 | - | TRBJ1-2 | few | TRBV29-1 | CSVGRNNGYTF | TGCAGCGTTGGCAGGAACAATGGCTACACCTTC
13 | - | TRBJ2-2 | - | TRBV5-5 | CASSLWRLRELFF | TGTGCCAGCAGCTTGTGGCGGTTAAGGGAGCTGTTTTTT
16 | - | TRBJ1-5 | - | TRBV5-1 | CASSPFSLQGNQPQHF | TGCGCCAGCAGCCCTTTCTCCCTGCAGGGCAATCAGCCCCAGCATTTT
16 | TRBD1 | TRBJ2-3 | - | TRBV10-3 | CAISESVLQGADTQYF | TGTGCCATCAGTGAGTCGGTACTTCAGGGGGCAGATACGCAGTATTTT
14 | - | TRBJ1-2 | once | TRBV28 | CASSLSRQLVSYTF | TGTGCCAGCAGTTTATCGCGACAGCTAGTCAGCTACACCTTC
17 | TRBD1 | TRBJ2-3 | - | TRBV6-1 | CASSERAGQGRTDTQYF | TGTGCCAGCAGTGAGCGGGCGGGACAGGGTCGGACAGATACGCAGTATTTT
13 | - | TRBJ2-7 | - | TRBV14 | CASSQDRAYEQYF | TGTGCCAGCAGCCAAGATCGCGCTTACGAGCAGTACTTC
15 | TRBD2 | TRBJ2-7 | - | TRBV9 | CASSVAGDAVYEQYF | TGTGCCAGCAGCGTCGCGGGAGACGCAGTCTACGAGCAGTACTTC
15 | - | TRBJ2-1 | - | TRBV19 | CASSTNDLGGNEQFF | TGTGCCAGTAGTACCAACGACCTCGGCGGCAATGAGCAGTTCTTC
13 | - | TRBJ1-4 | many | TRBV18 | CASSSDSGVSFFF | TGTGCCAGCTCATCGGATTCAGGGGTGTCGTTTTTTTTT
15 | - | TRBJ2-1 | - | TRBV19 | CASRPTGLSYNEQFF | TGTGCCAGTAGGCCAACAGGGCTCTCCTACAATGAGCAGTTCTTC
15 | - | TRBJ2-3 | - | TRBV21-1 | CASSEGVVRTDTQYF | TGTGCCAGCAGTGAGGGGGTGGTTCGCACAGATACGCAGTATTTT
13 | TRBD1 | TRBJ2-4 | - | TRBV9 | CASSVGQGDIQYF | TGTGCCAGCAGCGTCGGACAGGGCGACATTCAGTACTTC
18 | TRBD2 | TRBJ2-3 | few | TRBV7-3 | CASSSDPRTSSSTDTQYF | TGTGCCAGCAGCTCCGACCCGAGGACTAGCTCTAGCACAGATACGCAGTATTTT
14 | - | TRBJ2-7 | - | TRBV7-2 | CASSLAGGTYEQYF | TGTGCCAGCAGCTTAGCGGGGGGTACCTACGAGCAGTACTTC
13 | - | TRBJ1-6 | - | TRBV28 | CATNSGVISPLHF | TGTGCCACCAATTCTGGAGTTATTTCACCCCTCCACTTT
15 | TRBD1 | TRBJ2-1 | - | TRBV11-3 | CASSLGQGVGNEQFF | TGTGCCAGCAGCTTGGGACAGGGAGTAGGGAATGAGCAGTTCTTC
16 | - | TRBJ2-1 | once | TRBV11-3 | CASSRRTQEDYNEQFF | TGTGCCAGCAGCCGACGGACTCAAGAGGACTACAATGAGCAGTTCTTC